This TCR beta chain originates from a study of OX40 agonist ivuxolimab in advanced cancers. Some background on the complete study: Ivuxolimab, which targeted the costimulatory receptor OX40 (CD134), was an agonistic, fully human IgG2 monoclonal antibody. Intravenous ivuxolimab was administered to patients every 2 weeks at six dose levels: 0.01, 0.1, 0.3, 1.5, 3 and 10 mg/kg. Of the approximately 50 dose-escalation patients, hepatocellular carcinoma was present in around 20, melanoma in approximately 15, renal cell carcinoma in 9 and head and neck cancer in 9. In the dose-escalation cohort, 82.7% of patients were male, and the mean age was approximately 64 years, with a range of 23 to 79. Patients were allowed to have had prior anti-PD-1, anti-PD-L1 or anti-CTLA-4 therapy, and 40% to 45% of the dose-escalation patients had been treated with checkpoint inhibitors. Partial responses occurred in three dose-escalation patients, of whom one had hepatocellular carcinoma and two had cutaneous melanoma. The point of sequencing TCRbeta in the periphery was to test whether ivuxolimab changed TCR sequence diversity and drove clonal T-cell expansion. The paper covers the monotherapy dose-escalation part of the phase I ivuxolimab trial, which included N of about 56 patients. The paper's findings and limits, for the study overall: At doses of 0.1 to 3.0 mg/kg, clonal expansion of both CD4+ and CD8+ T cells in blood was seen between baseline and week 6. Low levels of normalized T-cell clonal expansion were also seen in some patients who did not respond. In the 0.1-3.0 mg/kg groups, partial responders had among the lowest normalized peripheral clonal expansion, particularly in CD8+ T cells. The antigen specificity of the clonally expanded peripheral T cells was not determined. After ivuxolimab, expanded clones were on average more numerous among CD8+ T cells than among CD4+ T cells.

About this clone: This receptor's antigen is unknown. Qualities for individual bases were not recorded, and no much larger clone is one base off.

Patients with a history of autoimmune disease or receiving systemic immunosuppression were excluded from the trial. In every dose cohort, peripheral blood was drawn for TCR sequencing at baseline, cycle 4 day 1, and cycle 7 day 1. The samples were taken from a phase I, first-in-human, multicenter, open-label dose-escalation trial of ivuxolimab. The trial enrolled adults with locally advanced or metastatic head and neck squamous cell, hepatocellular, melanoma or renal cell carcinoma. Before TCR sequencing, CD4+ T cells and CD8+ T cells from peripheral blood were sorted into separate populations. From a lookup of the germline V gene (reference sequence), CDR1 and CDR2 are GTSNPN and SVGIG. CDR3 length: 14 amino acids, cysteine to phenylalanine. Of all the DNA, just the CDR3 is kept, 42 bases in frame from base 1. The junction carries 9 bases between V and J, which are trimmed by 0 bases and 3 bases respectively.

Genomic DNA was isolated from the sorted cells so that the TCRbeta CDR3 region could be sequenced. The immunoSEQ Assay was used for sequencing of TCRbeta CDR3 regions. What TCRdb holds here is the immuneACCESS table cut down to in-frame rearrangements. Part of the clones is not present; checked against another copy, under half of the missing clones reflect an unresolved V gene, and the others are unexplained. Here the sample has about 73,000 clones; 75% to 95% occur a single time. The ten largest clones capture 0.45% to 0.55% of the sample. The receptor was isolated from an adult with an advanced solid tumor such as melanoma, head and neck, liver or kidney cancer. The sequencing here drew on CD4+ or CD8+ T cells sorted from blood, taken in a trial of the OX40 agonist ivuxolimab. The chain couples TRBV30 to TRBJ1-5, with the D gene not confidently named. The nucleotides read TGTGCCTGGAGTGTAGGCAGGTTCAATCAGCCCCAGCATTTT. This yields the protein CAWSVGRFNQPQHF. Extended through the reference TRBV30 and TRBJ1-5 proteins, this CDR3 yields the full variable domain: SQTIHQWPATLVQPVGSPLSLECTVEGTSNPNLYWYRQAAGRGLQLLFYSVGIGQISSEVPQNLSASRPQDRQFILSSKKLLLSDSGFYLCAWSVGRFNQPQHFGDGTRLSIL.